This T cell receptor (beta chain) came from a study of shared T cell receptors in the human thymus. V lost 4 bases to trimming and J lost 0 bases, with 13 bases between them. The germline V gene has CDR1 MGHRA and CDR2 YSYEKL. There are 16 residues in the CDR3. The protocol was immunoSEQ multiplex PCR, while the TCRdb copy is restricted to in-frame clones and leaves out a portion. The repertoire holds around 730,000 clones, over 75% seen once, with more than 0.01% in the top ten. This sample also appeared in a second study, on human thymus T cells. That work adds: Resections that were taken during corrective heart surgery supplied the thymus tissue. Related research described thymic repertoires that were highly overlapping among unrelated individuals.

This TCR derives from a girl under three years old with a congenital heart defect. V gene TRBV4-1 combines with J gene TRBJ1-3, with D possibly TRBD1 on 5 matching bases. Source material: thymocytes. The CDR3 DNA sequence: TGCGCCAGCAGCCCATTCCGACAGAACTCTGGAAACACCATATATTTT. It codes for CASSPFRQNSGNTIYF.